The rows below give T cell receptor beta chains drawn from one sample of a study of blood T cell repertoires in COVID-19. The data were produced by immunoSEQ multiplex PCR, yet TCRdb's version contains in-frame clones alone and is incomplete. The sample contains over 120,000 clones, roughly 80% of which appear only once. Sequences were obtained from peripheral blood. The receptors shown here come from a man aged 65 to 85 who had recovered from COVID-19. CDR3s include the opening cysteine and the closing phenylalanine or tryptophan. The D gene is left open where the match is weak. Clone size is stated in some rows and not others, as once, few, many or a class when expanded.

>TRBV7-8|14|many|TRBJ2-2|-
TGTGCCAGCAGCTTACCAACGAACACCGGGGAGCTGTTTTTT
CASSLPTNTGELFF
>TRBV27|13|-|TRBJ2-7|-
TGTGCCAGCGGCCGGGGTGTCTCCTACGAGCAGTACTTC
CASGRGVSYEQYF
>TRBV18|14|-|TRBJ2-7|-
TGTGCCAGCTCAATCGGTTCACGTCCATACGAGCAGTACTTC
CASSIGSRPYEQYF
>TRBV5-6|12|-|TRBJ1-1|TRBD1
TGTGCCAGCAGCCGGCGCGACAGGGCACCTTTCTTT
CASSRRDRAPFF
>TRBV29-1|12|-|TRBJ2-3|-
TGCAGCGTTGAACGGGGGACAGATACGCAGTATTTT
CSVERGTDTQYF
>TRBV9|13|-|TRBJ1-2|-
TGTGCCAGCAGCGAACAGGGTATATATGGCTACACCTTC
CASSEQGIYGYTF
>TRBV30|14|once|TRBJ1-2|-
TGTGCCTGGAGTGTATGGGCAGGAAGGGGGGGCTACACCTTC
CAWSVWAGRGGYTF
>TRBV5-1|14|-|TRBJ2-3|-
TGCGCCAGCAGCCCACAAACCAGCACAGATACGCAGTATTTT
CASSPQTSTDTQYF
>TRBV9|15|-|TRBJ2-1|TRBD2
TGTGCCAGCAGCGAAAGCGGGATGCTTTACAATGAGCAGTTCTTC
CASSESGMLYNEQFF
>TRBV27|16|-|TRBJ2-7|TRBD1
TGTGCCAGCAGTTTGGACCGGGACAGGGGTTCAGGAGAGCAGTACTTC
CASSLDRDRGSGEQYF
>TRBV5-5|15|once|TRBJ2-1|TRBD1
TGTGCCAGCAGCTTACAGGGGAGCTCCTACAATGAGCAGTTCTTC
CASSLQGSSYNEQFF
>TRBV3-1/TRBV3-2|12|few|TRBJ1-1|-
TGTGCCAGCAGCCGGGGGGTCACTGAAGCTTTCTTT
CASSRGVTEAFF
>TRBV5-1|15|-|TRBJ2-2|-
TGCGCCAGCAGCTTGGGGCGGGCGAAGACCGGGGAGCTGTTTTTT
CASSLGRAKTGELFF
>TRBV19|14|-|TRBJ2-7|TRBD1
TGTGCCAGTAGTATGGGACAGGGAATCTACGAGCAGTACTTC
CASSMGQGIYEQYF
>TRBV28|16|few|TRBJ2-2|TRBD2
TGTGCCAGCAGTTTGAGCGGGAGTGGTAACACCGGGGAGCTGTTTTTT
CASSLSGSGNTGELFF
>TRBV6-4|14|-|TRBJ2-7|-
TGTGCCAGCAGGTCCCACCAGTCCTCCTACGAGCAGTACTTC
CASRSHQSSYEQYF
>TRBV27|13|once|TRBJ2-7|-
TGTGCCAGCAGGGATTTAGCGACCTACGAGCAGTACTTC
CASRDLATYEQYF
>TRBV10-3|14|few|TRBJ1-1|TRBD1
TGTGCCATCAGCCAGGGACAGGGGAACACTGAAGCTTTCTTT
CAISQGQGNTEAFF
>TRBV5-1|14|-|TRBJ2-1|-
TGCGCCAGCAGCACCCTCAGGGGCTACAATGAGCAGTTCTTC
CASSTLRGYNEQFF
>TRBV18|14|few|TRBJ2-7|-
TGTGCCAGCTCACCAGGGCAGGGTAGTTACGAGCAGTACTTC
CASSPGQGSYEQYF
>TRBV27|17|-|TRBJ2-5|TRBD2
TGTGCCAGCAGACCCAACTCGGTTCCTAGCGGCAAAGAGACCCAGTACTTC
CASRPNSVPSGKETQYF
>TRBV27|16|-|TRBJ1-1|TRBD1
TGTGCCAGCAGCCCACACCAACAGGGGGCTTATACTGAAGCTTTCTTT
CASSPHQQGAYTEAFF
>TRBV19|14|-|TRBJ2-3|-
TGTGCCAGTAGTATATTCGGGGGAGAAGATACGCAGTATTTT
CASSIFGGEDTQYF
>TRBV7-2|12|few|TRBJ1-5|-
TGTGCCAGCAGCGGGGGGGTGTCGCCCCAGCATTTT
CASSGGVSPQHF
>TRBV14|13|-|TRBJ2-5|-
TGTGCCAGCAGCCACCAGATCCAAGAGACCCAGTACTTC
CASSHQIQETQYF
>TRBV3-1/TRBV3-2|15|-|TRBJ2-7|-
TGTGCCAGCAGCCAAGGCGTCGACTCCTCATACGAGCAGTACTTC
CASSQGVDSSYEQYF
>TRBV7-2|13|once|TRBJ2-5|TRBD1
TGTGCCAGCAGCATTAGACAGGGGAGGACCCAGTACTTC
CASSIRQGRTQYF
>TRBV20-1|13|-|TRBJ2-7|-
TGCAGTGCTAGTAAGCGCGTCTCCTACGAGCAGTACTTC
CSASKRVSYEQYF
>TRBV4-1|16|-|TRBJ2-7|-
TGCGCCAGCAGCCTCTCTTTGGGGGACTTGGCCTACGAGCAGTACTTC
CASSLSLGDLAYEQYF
>TRBV2|13|-|TRBJ2-3|-
TGTGCCAGCAGTGGTTCAGTCACAGATACGCAGTATTTT
CASSGSVTDTQYF
>TRBV12-3/TRBV12-4|13|-|TRBJ2-7|TRBD2
TGTGCCAGCACCCTAGCGGGGGACTACGAGCAGTACTTC
CASTLAGDYEQYF
>TRBV9|14|-|TRBJ2-6|-
TGTGCCAGCAGGTCAGGGGCGGGGGCCAACGTCCTGACTTTC
CASRSGAGANVLTF
>TRBV19|14|-|TRBJ2-1|TRBD2
TGTGCCACCGCGGGACTAGCGACCAACAATGAGCAGTTCTTC
CATAGLATNNEQFF
>TRBV2|16|-|TRBJ1-1|TRBD1
TGTGCCAGCAGTGGACAGGGGGCGGCCTTGAACACTGAAGCTTTCTTT
CASSGQGAALNTEAFF